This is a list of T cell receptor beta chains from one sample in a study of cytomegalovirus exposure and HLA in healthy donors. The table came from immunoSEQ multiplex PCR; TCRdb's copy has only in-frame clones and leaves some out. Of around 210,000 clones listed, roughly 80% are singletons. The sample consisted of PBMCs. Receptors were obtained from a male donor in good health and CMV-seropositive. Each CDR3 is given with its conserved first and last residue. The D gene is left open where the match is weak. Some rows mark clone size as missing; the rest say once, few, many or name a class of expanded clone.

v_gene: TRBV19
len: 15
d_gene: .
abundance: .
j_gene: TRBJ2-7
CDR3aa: CASSINGLISYEQYF
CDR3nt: TGTGCCAGTAGTATTAACGGACTCATCTCCTACGAGCAGTACTTC

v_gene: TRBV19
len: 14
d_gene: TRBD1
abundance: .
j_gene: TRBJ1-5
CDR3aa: CASLDRGGNQPQHF
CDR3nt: TGTGCCAGTTTAGACAGGGGAGGCAATCAGCCCCAGCATTTT

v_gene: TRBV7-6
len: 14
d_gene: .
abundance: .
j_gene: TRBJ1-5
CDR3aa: CASSLQDSNQPQHF
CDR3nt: TGTGCCAGCAGCTTACAGGATAGCAATCAGCCCCAGCATTTT

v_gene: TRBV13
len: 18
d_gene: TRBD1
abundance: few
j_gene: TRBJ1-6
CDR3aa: CASSLGTGRSSYNSPLHF
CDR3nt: TGTGCCAGCAGCCTTGGGACAGGGAGAAGCTCCTATAATTCACCCCTCCACTTT

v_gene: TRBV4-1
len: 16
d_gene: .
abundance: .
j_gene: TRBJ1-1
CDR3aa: CASSQDLGQWNTEAFF
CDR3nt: TGCGCCAGCAGCCAAGATTTAGGACAGTGGAACACTGAAGCTTTCTTT

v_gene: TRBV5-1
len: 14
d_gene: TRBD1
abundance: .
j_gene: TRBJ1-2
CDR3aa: CASSSDGQGAPYTF
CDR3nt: TGCGCCAGCAGCTCGGACGGACAGGGGGCCCCCTACACCTTC

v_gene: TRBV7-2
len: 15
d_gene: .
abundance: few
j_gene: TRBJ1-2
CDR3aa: CASSLDRLGAGGYTF
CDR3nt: TGTGCCAGCAGCTTAGACCGTCTGGGGGCGGGCGGCTACACCTTC

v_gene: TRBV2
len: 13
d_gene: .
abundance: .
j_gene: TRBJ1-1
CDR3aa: CASKLAGNTEAFF
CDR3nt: TGTGCCAGCAAGTTGGCAGGGAACACTGAAGCTTTCTTT

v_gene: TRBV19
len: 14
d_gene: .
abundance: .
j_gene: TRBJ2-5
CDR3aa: CARGDSLPQETQYF
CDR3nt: TGTGCCAGAGGGGACTCCCTGCCGCAAGAGACCCAGTACTTC

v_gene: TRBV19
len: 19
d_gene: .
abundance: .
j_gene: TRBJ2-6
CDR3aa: CASSIDMVPWRAGANVLTF
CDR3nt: TGTGCCAGTAGTATCGATATGGTACCGTGGCGGGCCGGGGCCAACGTCCTGACTTTC

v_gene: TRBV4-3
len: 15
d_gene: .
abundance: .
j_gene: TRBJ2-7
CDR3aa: CASSQLTGVTYEQYF
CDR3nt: TGCGCCAGCAGCCAACTAACAGGAGTAACCTACGAGCAGTACTTC

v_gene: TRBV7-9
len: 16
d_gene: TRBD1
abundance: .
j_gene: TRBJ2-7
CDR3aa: CSSSATPGQGAYEQYF
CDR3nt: TGTTCCAGCAGCGCCACACCGGGACAGGGAGCCTACGAGCAGTACTTC

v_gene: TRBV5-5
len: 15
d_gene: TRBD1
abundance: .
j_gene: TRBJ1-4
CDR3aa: CASSRQGATNEKLFF
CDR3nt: TGTGCCAGCAGTCGACAGGGGGCGACTAATGAAAAACTGTTTTTT

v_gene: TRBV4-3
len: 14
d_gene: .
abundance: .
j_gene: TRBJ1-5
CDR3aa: CASSQGPGNQPQHF
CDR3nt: TGCGCCAGCAGCCAAGGACCAGGGAATCAGCCCCAGCATTTT

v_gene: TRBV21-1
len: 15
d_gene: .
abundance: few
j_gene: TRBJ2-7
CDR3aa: CASSNPGTGPSEQYF
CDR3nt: TGTGCCAGCAGCAACCCCGGGACAGGCCCATCCGAGCAGTACTTC

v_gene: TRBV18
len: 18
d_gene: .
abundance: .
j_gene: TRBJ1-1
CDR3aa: CASSEGFRRDAVNTEAFF
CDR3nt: TGTGCCAGCTCAGAAGGGTTCAGGAGGGACGCCGTGAACACTGAAGCTTTCTTT

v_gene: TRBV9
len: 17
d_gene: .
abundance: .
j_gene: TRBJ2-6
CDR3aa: CASSVSGSYSGANVLTF
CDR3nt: TGTGCCAGCAGCGTTAGCGGAAGTTACTCTGGGGCCAACGTCCTGACTTTC

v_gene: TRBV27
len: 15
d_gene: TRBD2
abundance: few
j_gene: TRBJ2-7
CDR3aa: CASSVRTSGRAGQYF
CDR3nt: TGTGCCAGCAGCGTGAGGACTAGCGGGAGGGCCGGGCAGTACTTC

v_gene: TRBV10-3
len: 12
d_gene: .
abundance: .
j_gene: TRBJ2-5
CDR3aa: CAIEGEGETQYF
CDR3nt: TGTGCCATCGAAGGGGAAGGGGAGACCCAGTACTTC

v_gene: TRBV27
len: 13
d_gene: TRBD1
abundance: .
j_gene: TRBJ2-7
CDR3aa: CASSDRVWYEQYF
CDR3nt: TGTGCCAGCAGTGACAGGGTGTGGTACGAGCAGTACTTC

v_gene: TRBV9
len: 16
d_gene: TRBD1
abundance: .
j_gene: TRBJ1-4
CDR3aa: CASSTLTGVKDEKLFF
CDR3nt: TGTGCCAGCAGCACCTTGACAGGGGTTAAGGATGAAAAACTGTTTTTT

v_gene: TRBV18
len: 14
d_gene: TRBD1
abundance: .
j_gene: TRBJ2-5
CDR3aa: CASSPQGGAKTQYF
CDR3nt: TGTGCCAGCTCCCCCCAAGGGGGCGCGAAGACCCAGTACTTC

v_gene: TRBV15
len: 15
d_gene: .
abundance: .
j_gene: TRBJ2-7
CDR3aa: CATSRSPRGGYEQYF
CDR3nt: TGTGCCACCAGCAGGTCGCCTCGGGGAGGCTACGAGCAGTACTTC

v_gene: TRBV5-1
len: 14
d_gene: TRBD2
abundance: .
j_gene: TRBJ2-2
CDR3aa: CASGAGRGTGELFF
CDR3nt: TGCGCCAGCGGAGCGGGAAGAGGAACCGGGGAGCTGTTTTTT

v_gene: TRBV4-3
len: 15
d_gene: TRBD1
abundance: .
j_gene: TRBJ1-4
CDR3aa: CASSQVGQGNEKLFF
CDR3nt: TGCGCCAGCAGCCAAGTTGGACAGGGAAATGAAAAACTGTTTTTT

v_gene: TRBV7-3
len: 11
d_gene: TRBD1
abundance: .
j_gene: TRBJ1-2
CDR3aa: CASSKGQYYTF
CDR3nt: TGTGCCAGCAGCAAGGGACAGTACTACACCTTC